Following are 15 T cell receptor beta chains from one sample sequenced in a study of OX40 agonist ivuxolimab in advanced cancers. Library generation was performed with the immunoSEQ multiplex PCR assay. TCRdb stores this immuneACCESS table with in-frame sequences only. Part of the clones is absent; in the studies checked, under half of the shortfall reflects unresolved V genes, and no reason is known for the rest. The sample table shows some 85,000 clones, and approximately 91% are seen once. The ten largest clones take up 0.72% of the sample. This specimen was CD4+ or CD8+ T cells sorted from blood, taken in a trial of the OX40 agonist ivuxolimab. These receptors originate from an adult with an advanced solid tumor such as melanoma, head and neck, liver or kidney cancer.

The V gene is TRBV6-4, the J gene TRBJ2-2; D not resolved. Deletions cut 8 bases from V and 5 bases from J, with 9 bases between. The germline CDR1 and CDR2 sequences are MRHNA and SNTAGT. This CDR3 is 12 amino acids long. The CDR3 nucleotides read TGTGCCAGCGGCTTCGGTACCGGGGAGCTGTTTTTT. As protein: CASGFGTGELFF.

The rearrangement links TRBV30 to TRBJ1-1; D is unresolved. The CDR3 sequence is 13 residues long. Trimming cost V 2 bases and J 4 bases, with 11 bases left between them. The germline gives CDR1 GTSNPN, CDR2 SVGIG (reference sequence). The CDR3 DNA is TGTGCCTGGAGTCTGGGAGGTTCCACTGAAGCTTTCTTT. Protein product: CAWSLGGSTEAFF.

The V and J genes are TRBV6-1 and TRBJ2-7, with 9 bases that match TRBD2. Germline V lookup: CDR1 MNHNS, CDR2 SASEGT. The CDR3 has 14 residues. After removal of 6 bases from V and 5 bases from J, the junction contained 8 bases not matched to a gene. CDR3 amino acids: CASRYSGREDEQYF. CDR3 nucleotides: TGTGCCAGCAGGTATAGCGGGAGAGAGGACGAGCAGTACTTC.

J is TRBJ2-1 and V is TRBV29-1; TRBD2 is a possible D gene (6 bases). The CDR3 totals 13 residues. Germline-derived CDR1 and CDR2 are SQVTM and ANQGSEA. V was cut by 4 bases and J by 2 bases, with 9 bases left in between. The CDR3 sequence: CSVGLAPYNEQFF. In nucleotides, the CDR3 is TGCAGCGTTGGGCTAGCGCCCTACAATGAGCAGTTCTTC.

The rearrangement uses TRBV19 and TRBJ2-2, with a tentative D call TRBD2 (6 bases). V was trimmed by 4 bases and J by 3 bases, leaving 9 bases between them. The CDR3 consists of 14 residues. CDR1 and CDR2 from the germline V gene are LNHDA and SQIVND (reference sequence). The CDR3 loop is CASSRGLDTGELFF. CDR3 bases: TGTGCCAGTAGTAGGGGACTGGACACCGGGGAGCTGTTTTTT.

The chain recombines TRBV30 with TRBJ1-2; tentatively, D is TRBD1 (6 bases). The CDR3 contains 14 residues. CDR1 and CDR2 (germline): GTSNPN, SVGIG (reference sequence). With 3 bases removed from V and 0 bases from J, the gap between germline ends came to 11 bases. The CDR3 sequence is CAWSPDRANYGYTF. Written as DNA, the CDR3 is TGTGCCTGGAGCCCGGACAGAGCTAACTATGGCTACACCTTC.

The rearrangement links TRBV7-2 to TRBJ1-6, with 10 nucleotides matching TRBD1. There are 19 residues in the CDR3. The ends lost 5 bases at V and 4 bases at J; junction bases unmatched: 14. Germline V gene data show CDR1 as SGHTA and CDR2 as FQGNSA. The CDR3 reads CASSAGTGVPSAYNSPLHF. CDR3 in DNA: TGTGCCAGCAGCGCCGGGACAGGGGTACCATCGGCTTATAATTCACCCCTCCACTTT.

The rearrangement links TRBV19 to TRBJ2-3, with TRBD1 matching 7 bases. This CDR3 comprises 11 residues. J was trimmed by 10 bases and V by 8 bases; bases with no gene match: 6. Germline CDR1 LNHDA, CDR2 SQIVND (reference sequence). This CDR3 is CASSDRASQYF. CDR3 bases: TGTGCCAGTTCCGACAGGGCGTCGCAGTATTTT.

This clone showed up just once. The CDR3 bases are TGTGCCAGCAGCTTTTGGTCACTGAACACTGAAGCTTTCTTT. It codes for CASSFWSLNTEAFF. V and J are TRBV11-2 and TRBJ1-1; no reliable D call. The CDR3 runs 14 residues. CDR1 is SGHAT and CDR2 is FQNNGV in the germline V gene. V was cut by 3 bases and J by 0 bases, with 8 bases left in between.

The gene calls are TRBV15 and TRBJ2-1; D call uncertain. In germline, CDR1 is LNHNV, CDR2 YYDKDF (reference sequence). The V and J ends lost 1 base and 8 bases respectively, with 12 bases between them. This CDR3 is 14 amino acids long. CDR3 nucleotide sequence: TGTGCCACCAGCAGAGGTCGGGTTGTCGATGAGCAGTTCTTC. Its translation: CATSRGRVVDEQFF.

This clone was counted only a few times. This sequence joins TRBV18 and TRBJ2-5; 11 nucleotides line up with TRBD2. Germline-derived CDR1 and CDR2 are KGHSH and LQKENI. The CDR3 length is 16 residues. V shed 5 bases, J shed 5 bases, and the junction held 10 bases outside the gene matches. The CDR3 here is CASSKQLAGVEETQYF. CDR3 nucleotide sequence: TGTGCCAGCTCAAAACAACTAGCGGGAGTGGAGGAGACCCAGTACTTC.

The rearrangement uses TRBV29-1 and TRBJ2-3, with D tentatively TRBD1 (6 bases). CDR1 is SQVTM and CDR2 is ANQGSEA in the germline V gene. V was shortened by 5 bases and J by 6 bases, with 18 bases between the two germline ends. CDR3 length equals 14 residues. The CDR3 here is CSVRWGRVADTQYF. The CDR3 nucleotides are TGCAGCGTTCGGTGGGGGCGCGTCGCCGATACGCAGTATTTT.

V usage is TRBV2 and J usage is TRBJ1-3; TRBD1 aligns across 7 bases. From germline, CDR1 is SNHLY and CDR2 FYNNEI. The J segment lost 0 bases and the V segment lost 7 bases, leaving 9 bases of the junction unmatched. CDR3 length equals 16 residues. The CDR3 bases are TGTGCCAGCAACTTGGGACAGAGCAGCTCTGGAAACACCATATATTTT. Its protein is CASNLGQSSSGNTIYF.

The genes are TRBV6-1 and TRBJ2-1; unclear D gene. The germline V and J ends were trimmed by 5 bases and 9 bases, with 17 bases remaining between them. The CDR3 is 14 residues long. Germline V gives CDR1 MNHNS, CDR2 SASEGT. CDR3 protein: CASSPPSDRAEQFF. CDR3 nucleotide sequence: TGTGCCAGCAGTCCCCCGAGCGATCGGGCTGAGCAGTTCTTC.

This clone was seen a handful of times. The chain carries TRBV2 and TRBJ2-6; D unresolved. V lost 5 bases and J 1 base, leaving 9 bases between the germline ends. Germline V gene data show CDR1 as SNHLY and CDR2 as FYNNEI. The CDR3 is 15 residues long. The CDR3 coding sequence is TGTGCCAGCAGTTCCCGAGAATCTGGGGCCAACGTCCTGACTTTC. It translates to CASSSRESGANVLTF. Complete variable domain (other parts from reference TRBV2 and TRBJ2-6): EPEVTQTPSHQVTQMGQEVILRCVPISNHLYFYWYRQILGQKVEFLVSFYNNEISEKSEIFDDQFSVERPDGSNFTLKIRSTKLEDSAMYFCASSSRESGANVLTFGAGSRLTVL.